The 18 T cell receptor beta chains in this list originate from one sample, sequenced in a study of T cell clones after liver transplantation. Some clones are missing from TCRdb's copy, which holds only in-frame ones; the method was immunoSEQ multiplex PCR. Among roughly 100,000 clones listed, around 84% were seen once. The sequencing here drew on CD4+ T cells from blood, taken approximately 50 months after liver transplant. These receptors were obtained from a human patient who received a liver transplant. Some T cells may possibly be graft donor cells.

The rearrangement uses TRBV4-2 and TRBJ1-5, with D uncertain. Germline CDR1 LGHNA, CDR2 YNFKEQ. The V end was cut by 1 base, the J end by 3 bases, with 7 bases between. CDR3 length: 14 residues. DNA for the CDR3: TGTGCCAGCAGCCAAGGTCCCCACAATCAGCCCCAGCATTTT. This sequence encodes CASSQGPHNQPQHF.

The chain is built from TRBV10-3 and TRBJ2-3; no definite D call. The CDR3 has 16 residues. Trimming cost V 0 bases and J 0 bases, with 10 bases left between them. Germline CDR1 and CDR2: ENHRY and SYGVKD. CDR3 sequence reads: CAISESGSTSTDTQYF. CDR3 sequence (DNA): TGTGCCATCAGTGAGTCAGGCTCTACTAGCACAGATACGCAGTATTTT.

This chain connects TRBV6-1 to TRBJ2-7, with 7 bases identical to TRBD1. Germline V gene data show CDR1 as MNHNS and CDR2 as SASEGT. V lost 6 bases, J lost 6 bases, and 8 bases stayed unmatched. There are 13 residues in the CDR3. The CDR3 nucleotides read TGTGCCAGCAGCGTAAGACAGGGACGCGAGCAGTACTTC. It encodes CASSVRQGREQYF.

This chain connects TRBV10-2 to TRBJ1-1; TRBD1 might be the D (5 bases). Trimming removed 7 bases at V and 0 bases at J, with 18 bases between. In germline, CDR1 is WSHSY, CDR2 SAAADI. This CDR3 region has 16 residues. CDR3 nucleotide sequence: TGCGCCAGCATTACAGGCTCGGGCCTTATGAACACTGAAGCTTTCTTT. Protein product: CASITGSGLMNTEAFF.

CDR3 sequence reads: CASRRQAPSYEQYF. The CDR3 DNA is TGTGCCAGCAGAAGACAGGCACCTTCCTACGAGCAGTACTTC. V usage is TRBV6-5 and J usage is TRBJ2-7; tentatively, D is TRBD1 (6 bases). With 6 bases removed from V and 1 base from J, the gap between germline ends came to 13 bases. Germline V CDR1 and CDR2: MNHEY, SVGAGI. This CDR3 has 14 residues.

This chain joins TRBV5-1 and TRBJ1-6; no reliable D call. The CDR3 has 14 residues. The germline CDR1 and CDR2 sequences are SGHRS and YFSETQ. Trimming took off 2 bases at V and 8 bases at J, with 11 bases between the two ends. CDR3 nucleotide sequence: TGCGCCAGCAGCTTAGAAACAGATGATTCACCCCTCCACTTT. Its translation: CASSLETDDSPLHF.

The chain uses TRBV18 and TRBJ1-5, with no clear D. The V end was cut by 3 bases, the J end by 0 bases, with 6 bases between. CDR3 size: 14 residues. Looked up from germline, CDR1 is KGHSH and CDR2 is LQKENI. CDR3 protein: CASSPGFSNQPQHF. In nucleotides, the CDR3 is TGTGCCAGCTCACCGGGGTTTAGCAATCAGCCCCAGCATTTT. Combining the CDR3 with reference TRBV18 and TRBJ1-5 gives the whole variable domain NAGVMQNPRHLVRRRGQEARLRCSPMKGHSHVYWYRQLPEEGLKFMVYLQKENIIDESGMPKERFSAEFPKEGPSILRIQQVVRGDSAAYFCASSPGFSNQPQHFGDGTRLSIL.

The chain combines TRBV6-5 with TRBJ2-7; no firm D call. Germline V gene data show CDR1 as MNHEY and CDR2 as SVGAGI. This CDR3 comprises 14 residues. Trimming pared 6 bases from V and 0 bases from J, leaving 12 bases between. CDR3 residues: CASSSTRSSYEQYF. The CDR3 nucleotides read TGTGCCAGCAGCTCAACCCGAAGCTCCTACGAGCAGTACTTC.

The chain employs TRBV6-5 and TRBJ2-2, with a weak D call TRBD2 (6 bases). V lost 2 bases, J lost 6 bases, and 10 bases lay in between. The CDR3 consists of 14 residues. Per the germline V gene, CDR1 is MNHEY and CDR2 is SVGAGI. DNA of the CDR3: TGTGCCAGCAGTTACAATCGGGGGTCCGGGGAGCTGTTTTTT. Encoded protein: CASSYNRGSGELFF.

This chain connects TRBV9 to TRBJ1-3; no clear D gene. Trimming cost V 3 bases and J 3 bases, with 13 bases left between them. This CDR3 has 15 amino acids. The germline CDR1 and CDR2 sequences are SGDLS and YYNGEE. This CDR3 reads CASSARVAGGNTIYF. DNA of the CDR3: TGTGCCAGCAGCGCTAGAGTTGCGGGTGGAAACACCATATATTTT.

The chain combines TRBV28 with TRBJ2-2, with D perhaps matching TRBD1 (5 bases). The ends were cut back, 7 bases at V and 2 bases at J, with 11 bases in the middle. The CDR3 contains 14 residues. Germline V gene lookup returns CDR1 MDHEN and CDR2 SYDVKM. The CDR3 sequence: CASITGPNTGELFF. In DNA, the CDR3 is TGTGCCAGCATCACAGGACCTAACACCGGGGAGCTGTTTTTT.

V usage is TRBV28 and J usage is TRBJ2-7; no firm D call. Trimming removed 7 bases at V and 0 bases at J, with 7 bases between. This CDR3 region has 12 residues. Germline assignment: CDR1 MDHEN and CDR2 SYDVKM. DNA of the CDR3: TGTGCCAGCACAGGTGGCTCCTACGAGCAGTACTTC. Protein product: CASTGGSYEQYF.

This clone has only one observation. The chain recombines TRBV5-1 with TRBJ1-1; weak D call: TRBD1 (5 bases). Germline CDR1 and CDR2: SGHRS and YFSETQ. The CDR3 has 14 residues. Trimming stripped 0 bases from V and 4 bases from J, with 10 bases between. The CDR3 reads CASSLAQGGTEAFF. The CDR3 DNA reads TGCGCCAGCAGCTTGGCTCAGGGAGGCACTGAAGCTTTCTTT. The full variable domain, with the rest looked up from reference TRBV5-1 and TRBJ1-1, is KAGVTQTPRYLIKTRGQQVTLSCSPISGHRSVSWYQQTPGQGLQFLFEYFSETQRNKGNFPGRFSGRQFSNSRSEMNVSTLELGDSALYLCASSLAQGGTEAFFGQGTRLTVV.

The chain uses TRBV4-2 and TRBJ2-5; TRBD1 matches 8 bases. This CDR3 comprises 15 residues. CDR1 and CDR2 from the germline V gene are LGHNA and YNFKEQ. Losses at the gene ends were 5 bases for V and 5 bases for J; bases not matched to a gene: 10. The CDR3 nucleotides are TGTGCCAGCAGCTCCGGACAGGGTCGGGCGGAGACCCAGTACTTC. It encodes CASSSGQGRAETQYF.

This clone was found a few times. This chain links TRBV7-2 with TRBJ2-3; TRBD1 agrees at 7 bases. The CDR3 is 16 residues long. Germline lookup yields CDR1 SGHTA and CDR2 FQGNSA. V was clipped by 3 bases and J by 0 bases; unmatched bases: 6. DNA of the CDR3: TGTGCCAGCAGCTTCGCCGGCAGGGGGAGCACAGATACGCAGTATTTT. Residues: CASSFAGRGSTDTQYF. Full variable domain (outside the CDR3, taken from reference TRBV7-2 and TRBJ2-3): GAGVSQSPSNKVTEKGKDVELRCDPISGHTALYWYRQSLGQGLEFLIYFQGNSAPDKSGLPSDRFSAERTGGSVSTLTIQRTQQEDSAVYLCASSFAGRGSTDTQYFGPGTRLTVL.

V gene TRBV10-3 combines with J gene TRBJ2-5; possible D gene TRBD2, 6 bases. The CDR3 totals 14 residues. Trimming cost V 6 bases and J 7 bases, with 18 bases left between them. Per germline, CDR1 ENHRY and CDR2 SYGVKD. This CDR3 is CAIRGGGESLTQYF. As DNA, the CDR3 is TGTGCCATCAGGGGGGGAGGAGAGTCCCTGACCCAGTACTTC.

The chain links TRBV7-9 to TRBJ1-5, with 10 nucleotides matching TRBD1. This CDR3 has 16 amino acids. The germline V gene has CDR1 SEHNR and CDR2 FQNEAQ (reference sequence). V gave up 11 bases and J gave up 2 bases; unmatched junction bases: 12. CDR3 sequence (DNA): TGTGCCGCCAAGGATCGGGGGACAGGGGGCAATCAGCCCCAGCATTTT. This gives the protein CAAKDRGTGGNQPQHF.

This chain connects TRBV5-4 to TRBJ2-7, with 14 bases that match TRBD2. The CDR3 length is 16 residues. V was pared by 4 bases and J by 6 bases, with 9 bases of the junction left unmatched. CDR1 and CDR2 from the germline V gene are SGHNT and YYREEE (reference sequence). The CDR3 sequence is CASSLGLAGGRSEQYF. In nucleotides, the CDR3 is TGTGCCAGCAGCCTCGGACTAGCGGGGGGTAGATCCGAGCAGTACTTC.